The clone carrying this T cell receptor (beta chain) has only one observation. Its antigen remains unidentified. This PCR relied on a set of 60 Vbeta primers and 13 Jbeta primers. Measured with immunoSEQ multiplex PCR; TCRdb has only the in-frame clones, and not every one. The table records 150,000 to 200,000 clones, 80% to 85% of them present only once. The sample originates from a study of cytomegalovirus exposure and HLA in healthy donors. In the study overall: The Caucasian-associated ancestry cluster held around four fifths of 398 genotyped donors.

Notes on the study in general: Specificity of three CMV-associated chains for CMV antigens was verified in vitro. Data from an earlier analysis indicated that most TCR beta V segments were productive either about 90% or about 30% of the time.

V trimming: 3 bases; J trimming: 2 bases; junction bases outside the gene matches: 7. This CDR3 comprises 16 residues. The germline gives CDR1 LNHDA, CDR2 SQIVND (reference sequence). The rearrangement joins TRBV19 to TRBJ2-1; 7 bases agree with TRBD2. The TCR originated in a middle-aged woman in good health and CMV-seronegative. Sequencing input: PBMCs. The CDR3 sequence is CASSIGGRRTYNEQFF. DNA for the CDR3: TGTGCCAGTAGTATCGGGGGGAGGAGGACCTACAATGAGCAGTTCTTC.